This paragraph reports one TCR beta chain. cDNA synthesis used the whole RNA isolate, giving expressed TCRB sequences. Assay used: immunoSEQ multiplex PCR; TCRdb lists only in-frame clones, some missing. This sample has just under 150,000 clones, with more than 9% found just once. The sample is drawn from a study of beta chain features in type 1 diabetes. About the study: The study found patients and healthy donors alike in age, gender and cell yields.

The CDR3 runs 17 residues. Looked up from germline, CDR1 is SGHAT and CDR2 is FQNNGV. With 2 bases removed from V and 0 bases from J, the gap between germline ends came to 13 bases. Sequenced input: naive CD4+ T cells from blood. The chain employs TRBV11-2 and TRBJ2-2; D gene uncertain. This TCR was recovered from a man younger than 35 in good health. The CDR3 sequence is CASSLLAEITNTGELFF. In DNA, the CDR3 is TGTGCCAGCAGCTTACTCGCTGAGATAACGAACACCGGGGAGCTGTTTTTT.